The clone carrying this T cell receptor (beta chain) was detected only a few times. The target antigen is unknown. The data derive from a study of identical twins. Findings and limits, study-wide: Potential partial confounding of zero-insertion analyses by invariant MAIT and iNKT cells was noted. Carriage of fewer insertions was seen in abundant cord blood beta clonotypes, whereas memory repertoires showed none.

Healthy Caucasians, and only they, were the donors. CDR3 length: 13 amino acids. Between the trimmed V and J ends, which lost 8 bases and 0 bases, there was a span of 9 bases. The germline V gene encodes CDR1 WNHNN and CDR2 SYGVQD (reference sequence). TCRdb fed the 5' RACE reads into MiXCR, producing one record per CDR3 protein. This sample has 1.5 million to 2 million distinct CDR3 sequences; around a third occur once, and the top ten carry about 0.25%. Material: cord blood. This chain uses TRBV10-1 with TRBJ2-3; the D is unclear. The clonotype comes from a newborn girl in good health. CDR3 amino acids: CASARRSTDTQYF. DNA for the CDR3: TGCGCCAGCGCCCGCCGGAGCACAGATACGCAGTATTTT.